The rows below give T cell receptor beta chains drawn from one sample of a study of T cells expressing NK-cell markers. TCRdb reanalyzed the 5' RACE reads, giving one entry per CDR3 protein sequence and no DNA. In total, the table holds about 160,000 distinct CDR3 sequences. The sequenced sample consisted of blood T cells: a sorted CD56 or NKG2C T cell subset, CD4+ or CD8+ T cells, or bulk PBMC T cells (not recorded which). The receptors shown here come from a man aged 18-70 years in good health. The CDR3 runs from the conserved cysteine through the conserved F or W.

cdr3_length: 17
j_call: TRBJ2-1
v_call: TRBV12-3/TRBV12-4
cdr3_aa: CASSDGLAGDSYNEQFF

cdr3_length: 12
j_call: TRBJ1-1
v_call: TRBV7-9
cdr3_aa: CASRGGRTEAFF

cdr3_length: 14
j_call: TRBJ2-7
v_call: TRBV3-1
cdr3_aa: CASSPRAKIAEQYF

cdr3_length: 13
j_call: TRBJ2-7
v_call: TRBV2
cdr3_aa: CASSHKEDYEQYF

cdr3_length: 15
j_call: TRBJ2-7
v_call: TRBV13
cdr3_aa: CASSLEAGGPYEQYF

cdr3_length: 15
j_call: TRBJ2-2
v_call: TRBV25-1
cdr3_aa: CASSEWGQNTGELFF

cdr3_length: 16
j_call: TRBJ2-3
v_call: TRBV14
cdr3_aa: CASSARLAGGPRTQYF

cdr3_length: 14
j_call: TRBJ1-1
v_call: TRBV5-1
cdr3_aa: CASSLGSNSKEAFF

cdr3_length: 15
j_call: TRBJ2-1
v_call: TRBV12-3/TRBV12-4
cdr3_aa: CASSSQGSGGAEQFF

cdr3_length: 15
j_call: TRBJ2-1
v_call: TRBV20-1
cdr3_aa: CSARDLAGGDNEQFF

cdr3_length: 15
j_call: TRBJ2-2
v_call: TRBV20-1
cdr3_aa: CSARTAKFDTGELFF

cdr3_length: 11
j_call: TRBJ1-5
v_call: TRBV6-1
cdr3_aa: CASSNYQPQHF

cdr3_length: 15
j_call: TRBJ1-1
v_call: TRBV25-1
cdr3_aa: CASSGVRGGGPEAFF

cdr3_length: 14
j_call: TRBJ2-5
v_call: TRBV27
cdr3_aa: CASSLGQTQETQYF

cdr3_length: 15
j_call: TRBJ1-2
v_call: TRBV27
cdr3_aa: CASSLIPAGTYGYTF

cdr3_length: 15
j_call: TRBJ1-1
v_call: TRBV7-8
cdr3_aa: CASSLGSLMNTEAFF

cdr3_length: 14
j_call: TRBJ2-7
v_call: TRBV4-2
cdr3_aa: CASSQGGSLDEQYF

cdr3_length: 15
j_call: TRBJ2-7
v_call: TRBV4-1
cdr3_aa: CASSQGDGRGGEQYF

cdr3_length: 19
j_call: TRBJ2-2
v_call: TRBV2
cdr3_aa: CASSDELVAPPPNTGELFF

cdr3_length: 16
j_call: TRBJ1-1
v_call: TRBV5-1
cdr3_aa: CASSRFNSGMNTEAFF